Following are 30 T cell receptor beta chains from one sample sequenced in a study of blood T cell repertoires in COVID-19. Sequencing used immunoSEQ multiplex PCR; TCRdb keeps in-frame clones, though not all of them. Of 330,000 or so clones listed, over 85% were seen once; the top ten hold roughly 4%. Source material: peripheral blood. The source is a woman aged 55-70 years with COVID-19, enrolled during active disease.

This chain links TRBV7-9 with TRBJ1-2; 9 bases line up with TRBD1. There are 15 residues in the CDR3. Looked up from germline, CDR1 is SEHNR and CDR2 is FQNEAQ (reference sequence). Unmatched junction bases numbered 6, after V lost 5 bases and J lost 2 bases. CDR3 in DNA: TGTGCCAGCAGCCCTTGGGACAGGGAAAACTATGGCTACACCTTC. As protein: CASSPWDRENYGYTF. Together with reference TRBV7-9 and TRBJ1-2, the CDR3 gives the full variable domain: DTGVSQNPRHKITKRGQNVTFRCDPISEHNRLYWYRQTLGQGPEFLTYFQNEAQLEKSRLLSDRFSAERPKGSFSTLEIQRTEQGDSAMYLCASSPWDRENYGYTFGSGTRLTVV.

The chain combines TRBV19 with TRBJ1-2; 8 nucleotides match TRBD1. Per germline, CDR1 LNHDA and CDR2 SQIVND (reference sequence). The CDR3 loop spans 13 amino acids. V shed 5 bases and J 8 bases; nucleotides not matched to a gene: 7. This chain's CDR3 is CASSSDREKGYTF. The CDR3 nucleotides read TGTGCCAGTAGTTCGGACAGGGAGAAAGGCTACACCTTC.

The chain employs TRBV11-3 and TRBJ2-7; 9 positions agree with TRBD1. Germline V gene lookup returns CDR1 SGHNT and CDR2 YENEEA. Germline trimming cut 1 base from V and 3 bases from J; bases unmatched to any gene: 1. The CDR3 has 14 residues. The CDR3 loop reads CASSLAGQGYEQYF. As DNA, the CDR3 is TGTGCCAGCAGCTTAGCGGGACAGGGCTACGAGCAGTACTTC.

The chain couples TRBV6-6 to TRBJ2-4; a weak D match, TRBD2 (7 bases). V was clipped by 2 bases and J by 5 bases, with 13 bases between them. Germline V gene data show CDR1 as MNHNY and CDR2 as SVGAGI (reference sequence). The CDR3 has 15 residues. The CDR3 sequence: CASSYGTGGQNIQYF. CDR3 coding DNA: TGTGCCAGCAGTTACGGTACGGGGGGCCAAAACATTCAGTACTTC.

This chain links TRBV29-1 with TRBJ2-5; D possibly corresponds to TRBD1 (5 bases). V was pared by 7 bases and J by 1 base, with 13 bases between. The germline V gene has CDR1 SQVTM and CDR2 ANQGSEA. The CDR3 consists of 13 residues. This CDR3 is CSANRRIQETQYF. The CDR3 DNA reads TGCAGCGCAAACAGGCGGATCCAAGAGACCCAGTACTTC. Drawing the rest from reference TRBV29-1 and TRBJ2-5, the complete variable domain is SAVISQKPSRDICQRGTSLTIQCQVDSQVTMMFWYRQQPGQSLTLIATANQGSEATYESGFVIDKFPISRPNLTFSTLTVSNMSPEDSSIYLCSANRRIQETQYFGPGTRLLVL.

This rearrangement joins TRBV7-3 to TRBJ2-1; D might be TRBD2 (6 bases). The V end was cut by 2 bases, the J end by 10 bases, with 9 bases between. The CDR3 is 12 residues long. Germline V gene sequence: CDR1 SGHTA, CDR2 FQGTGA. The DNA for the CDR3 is TGTGCCAGCAGCTTACTACGGGGGGAGCAGTTCTTC. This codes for CASSLLRGEQFF.

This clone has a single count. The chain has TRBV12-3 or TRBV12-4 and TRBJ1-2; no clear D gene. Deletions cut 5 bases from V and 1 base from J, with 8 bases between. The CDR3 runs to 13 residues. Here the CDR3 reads CASSLPINYGYTF. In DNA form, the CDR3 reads TGTGCCAGCAGTCTACCGATTAACTATGGCTACACCTTC.

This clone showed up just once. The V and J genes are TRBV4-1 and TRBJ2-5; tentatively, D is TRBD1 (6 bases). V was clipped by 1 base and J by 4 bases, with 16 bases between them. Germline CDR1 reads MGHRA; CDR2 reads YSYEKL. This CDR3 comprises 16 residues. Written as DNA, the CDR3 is TGCGCCAGCAGCCAAGCCCCCGGGACACGATCAGAGACCCAGTACTTC. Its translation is CASSQAPGTRSETQYF.

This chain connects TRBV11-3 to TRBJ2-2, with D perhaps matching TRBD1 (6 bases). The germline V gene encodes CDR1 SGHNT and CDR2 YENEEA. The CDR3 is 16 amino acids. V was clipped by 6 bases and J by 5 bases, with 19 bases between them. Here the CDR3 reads CASSPSGGRVTGELFF. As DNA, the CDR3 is TGTGCCAGCAGTCCCTCTGGGGGCAGGGTTACCGGGGAGCTGTTTTTT.

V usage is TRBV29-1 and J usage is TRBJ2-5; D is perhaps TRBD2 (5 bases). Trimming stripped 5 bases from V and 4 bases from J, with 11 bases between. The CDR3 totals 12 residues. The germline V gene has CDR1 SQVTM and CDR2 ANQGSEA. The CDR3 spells CSVPEGRETQYF. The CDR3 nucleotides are TGCAGCGTTCCAGAGGGCCGAGAGACCCAGTACTTC. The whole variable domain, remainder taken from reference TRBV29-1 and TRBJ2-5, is SAVISQKPSRDICQRGTSLTIQCQVDSQVTMMFWYRQQPGQSLTLIATANQGSEATYESGFVIDKFPISRPNLTFSTLTVSNMSPEDSSIYLCSVPEGRETQYFGPGTRLLVL.

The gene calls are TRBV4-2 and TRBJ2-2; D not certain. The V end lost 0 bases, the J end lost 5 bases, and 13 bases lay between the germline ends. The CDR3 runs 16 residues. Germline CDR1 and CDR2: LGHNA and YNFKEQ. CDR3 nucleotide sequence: TGTGCCAGCAGCCAAGAAATTTTTAGTGTTACCGGGGAGCTGTTTTTT. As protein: CASSQEIFSVTGELFF.

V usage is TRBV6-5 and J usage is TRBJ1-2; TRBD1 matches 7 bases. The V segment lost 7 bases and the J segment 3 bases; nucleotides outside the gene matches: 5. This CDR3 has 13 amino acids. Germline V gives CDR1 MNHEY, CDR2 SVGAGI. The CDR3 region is CASIMGQHYGYTF. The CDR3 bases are TGTGCCAGCATTATGGGACAGCACTATGGCTACACCTTC.

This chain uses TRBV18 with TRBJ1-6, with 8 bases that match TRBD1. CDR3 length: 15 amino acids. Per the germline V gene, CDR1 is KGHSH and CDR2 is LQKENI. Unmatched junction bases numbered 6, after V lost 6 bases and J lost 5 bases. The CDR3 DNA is TGTGCCAGCTCGCTTACAGGGGGGGATAATTCACCCCTCCACTTT. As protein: CASSLTGGDNSPLHF. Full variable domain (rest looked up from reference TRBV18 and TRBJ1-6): NAGVMQNPRHLVRRRGQEARLRCSPMKGHSHVYWYRQLPEEGLKFMVYLQKENIIDESGMPKERFSAEFPKEGPSILRIQQVVRGDSAAYFCASSLTGGDNSPLHFGNGTRLTVT.

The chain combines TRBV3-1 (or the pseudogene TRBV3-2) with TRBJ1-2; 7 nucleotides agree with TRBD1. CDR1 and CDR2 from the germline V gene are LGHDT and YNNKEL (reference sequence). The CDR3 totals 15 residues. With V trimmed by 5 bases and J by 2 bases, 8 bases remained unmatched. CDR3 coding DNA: TGTGCCAGCAGCTCTGGGACAGTGAGAAACTATGGCTACACCTTC. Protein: CASSSGTVRNYGYTF.

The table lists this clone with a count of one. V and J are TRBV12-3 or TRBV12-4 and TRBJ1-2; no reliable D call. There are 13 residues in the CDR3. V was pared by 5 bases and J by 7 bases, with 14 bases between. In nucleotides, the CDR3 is TGTGCCAGCAGTGGAAGGGCGGCGGGTGGCTACACCTTC. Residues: CASSGRAAGGYTF.

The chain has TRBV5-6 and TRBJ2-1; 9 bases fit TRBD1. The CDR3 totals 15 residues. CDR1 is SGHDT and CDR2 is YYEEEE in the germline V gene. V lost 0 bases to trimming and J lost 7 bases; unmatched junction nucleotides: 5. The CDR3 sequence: CASSLVGTGMNEQFF. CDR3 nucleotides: TGTGCCAGCAGCTTGGTGGGGACAGGGATGAATGAGCAGTTCTTC.

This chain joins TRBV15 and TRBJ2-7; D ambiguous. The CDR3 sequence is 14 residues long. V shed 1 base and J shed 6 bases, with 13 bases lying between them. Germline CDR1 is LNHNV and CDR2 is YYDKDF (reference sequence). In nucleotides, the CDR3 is TGTGCCACCAGCAGAGTGGTAGGAGATCTCGAGCAGTACTTC. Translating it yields CATSRVVGDLEQYF.

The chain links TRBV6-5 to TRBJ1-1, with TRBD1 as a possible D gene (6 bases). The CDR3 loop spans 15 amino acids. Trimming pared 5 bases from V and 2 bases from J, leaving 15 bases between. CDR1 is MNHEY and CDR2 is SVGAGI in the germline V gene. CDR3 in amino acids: CASSLQGQINTEAFF. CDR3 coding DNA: TGTGCCAGCAGTCTCCAGGGGCAGATTAACACTGAAGCTTTCTTT.

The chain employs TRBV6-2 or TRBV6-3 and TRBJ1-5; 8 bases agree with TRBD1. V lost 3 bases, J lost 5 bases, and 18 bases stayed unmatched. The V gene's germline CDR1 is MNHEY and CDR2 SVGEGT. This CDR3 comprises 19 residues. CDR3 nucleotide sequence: TGTGCCAGCAGTTATCGCTCCATCCCTCAGGGGGCGGTGGATCAGCCCCAGCATTTT. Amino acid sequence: CASSYRSIPQGAVDQPQHF.

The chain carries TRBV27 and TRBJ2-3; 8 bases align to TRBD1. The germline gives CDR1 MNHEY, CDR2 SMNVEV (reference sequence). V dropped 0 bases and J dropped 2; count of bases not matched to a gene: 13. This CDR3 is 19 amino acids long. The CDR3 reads CASSLSRVRQGYNTDTQYF. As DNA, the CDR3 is TGTGCCAGCAGTTTATCGAGGGTCCGACAGGGGTATAACACAGATACGCAGTATTTT.

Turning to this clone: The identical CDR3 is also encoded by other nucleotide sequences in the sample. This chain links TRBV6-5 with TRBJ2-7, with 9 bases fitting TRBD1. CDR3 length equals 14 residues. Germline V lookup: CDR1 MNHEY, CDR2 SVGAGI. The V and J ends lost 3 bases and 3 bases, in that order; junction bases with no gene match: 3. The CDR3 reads CASSYRQGGYEQYF. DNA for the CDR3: TGTGCCAGCAGTTATCGACAGGGGGGCTACGAGCAGTACTTC.

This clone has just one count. The CDR3 DNA reads as TGTGCCATCAGTGAACAGCAGGGTACTAACTATGGCTACACCTTC. It codes for CAISEQQGTNYGYTF. This chain joins TRBV10-3 and TRBJ1-2, with D perhaps matching TRBD1 (5 bases). Germline V gene sequence: CDR1 ENHRY, CDR2 SYGVKD. V was clipped by 3 bases and J by 0 bases, with 11 bases between them. The CDR3 extends over 15 amino acids.

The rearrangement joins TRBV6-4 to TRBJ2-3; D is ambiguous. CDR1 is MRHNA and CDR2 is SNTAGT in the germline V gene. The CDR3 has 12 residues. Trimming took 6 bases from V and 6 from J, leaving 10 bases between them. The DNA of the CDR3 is TGTGCCAGCAGGGGCCGCGACGATACGCAGTATTTT. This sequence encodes CASRGRDDTQYF.

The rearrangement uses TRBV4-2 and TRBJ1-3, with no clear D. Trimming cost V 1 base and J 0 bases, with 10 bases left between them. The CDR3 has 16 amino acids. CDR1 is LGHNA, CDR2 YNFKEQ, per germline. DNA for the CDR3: TGTGCCAGCAGCCAAGGGGAGGGCAGCTCTGGAAACACCATATATTTT. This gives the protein CASSQGEGSSGNTIYF.

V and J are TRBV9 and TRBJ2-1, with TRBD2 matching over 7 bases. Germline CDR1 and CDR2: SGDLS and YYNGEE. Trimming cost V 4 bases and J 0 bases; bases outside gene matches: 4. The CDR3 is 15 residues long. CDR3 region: CASSPRGNSYNEQFF. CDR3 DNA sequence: TGTGCCAGCAGCCCGCGGGGGAACTCCTACAATGAGCAGTTCTTC.

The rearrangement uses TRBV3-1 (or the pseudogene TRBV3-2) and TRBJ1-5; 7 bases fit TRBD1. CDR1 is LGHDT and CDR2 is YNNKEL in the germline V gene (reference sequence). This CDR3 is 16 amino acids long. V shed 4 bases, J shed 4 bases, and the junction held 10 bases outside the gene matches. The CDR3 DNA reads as TGTGCCAGCAGCCTCTCCGGGACAGCCACTAATCAGCCCCAGCATTTT. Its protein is CASSLSGTATNQPQHF.

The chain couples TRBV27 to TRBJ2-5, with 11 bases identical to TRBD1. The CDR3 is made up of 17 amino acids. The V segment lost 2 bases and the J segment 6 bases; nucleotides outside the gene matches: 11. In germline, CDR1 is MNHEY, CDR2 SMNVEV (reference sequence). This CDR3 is CASSLKPWTGGIKTQYF. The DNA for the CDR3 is TGTGCCAGCAGTTTAAAACCTTGGACAGGGGGCATAAAGACCCAGTACTTC.

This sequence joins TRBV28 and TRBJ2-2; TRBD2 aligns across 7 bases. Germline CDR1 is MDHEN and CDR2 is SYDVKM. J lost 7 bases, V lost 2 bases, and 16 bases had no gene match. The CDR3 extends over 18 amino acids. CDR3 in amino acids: CASSLPVGRGHSSGELFF. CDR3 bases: TGTGCCAGCAGTTTACCTGTGGGGAGGGGCCACTCAAGCGGGGAGCTGTTTTTT.

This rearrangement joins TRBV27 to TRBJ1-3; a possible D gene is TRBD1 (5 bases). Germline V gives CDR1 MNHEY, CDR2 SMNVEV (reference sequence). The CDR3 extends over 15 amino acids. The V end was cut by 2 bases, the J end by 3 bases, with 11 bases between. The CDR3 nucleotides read TGTGCCAGCAGTTTAACGGGGGGAATTGGAAACACCATATATTTT. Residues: CASSLTGGIGNTIYF.

The CDR3 here is CASSGRGSHTEAFF. The CDR3 DNA is TGTGCCAGCAGCGGCAGGGGGTCACACACTGAAGCTTTCTTT. This chain joins TRBV5-4 and TRBJ1-1; 7 bases agree with TRBD1. V dropped 4 bases and J dropped 3; count of bases not matched to a gene: 6. The CDR3 loop spans 14 amino acids. The V gene's germline CDR1 is SGHNT and CDR2 YYREEE (reference sequence).